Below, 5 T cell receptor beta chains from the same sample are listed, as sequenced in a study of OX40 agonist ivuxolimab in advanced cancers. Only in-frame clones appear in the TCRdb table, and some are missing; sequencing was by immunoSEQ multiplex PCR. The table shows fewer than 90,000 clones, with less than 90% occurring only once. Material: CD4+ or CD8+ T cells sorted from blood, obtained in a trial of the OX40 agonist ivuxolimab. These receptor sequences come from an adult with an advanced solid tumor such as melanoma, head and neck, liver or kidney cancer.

Here the CDR3 DNA reads TGTGCCAGCAGCCTCACCAACGGGGGGGGCACAGATACGCAGTATTTT. It encodes CASSLTNGGGTDTQYF. V usage is TRBV9 and J usage is TRBJ2-3; 8 bases line up with TRBD2. The CDR3 extends over 16 amino acids. Germline CDR1 is SGDLS and CDR2 is YYNGEE. The V gene end was trimmed by 4 bases and the J gene end by 1 base; junction bases not matched to a gene: 8.

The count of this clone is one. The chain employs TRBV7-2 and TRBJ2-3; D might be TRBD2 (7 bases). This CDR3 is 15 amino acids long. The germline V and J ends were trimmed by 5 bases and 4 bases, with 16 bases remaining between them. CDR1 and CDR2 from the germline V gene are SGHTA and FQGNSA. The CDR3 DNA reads TGTGCCAGCAGCCCCTTAGGGGGGGGCGCAGATACGCAGTATTTT. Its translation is CASSPLGGGADTQYF.

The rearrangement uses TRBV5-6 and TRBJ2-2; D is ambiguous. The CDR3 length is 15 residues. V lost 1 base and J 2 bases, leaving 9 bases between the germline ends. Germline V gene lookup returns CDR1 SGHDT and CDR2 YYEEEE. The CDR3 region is CASSLREVNTGELFF. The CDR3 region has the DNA TGTGCCAGCAGCTTGAGAGAGGTCAACACCGGGGAGCTGTTTTTT. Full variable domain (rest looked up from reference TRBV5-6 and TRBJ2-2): DAGVTQSPTHLIKTRGQQVTLRCSPKSGHDTVSWYQQALGQGPQFIFQYYEEEERQRGNFPDRFSGHQFPNYSSELNVNALLLGDSALYLCASSLREVNTGELFFGEGSRLTVL.

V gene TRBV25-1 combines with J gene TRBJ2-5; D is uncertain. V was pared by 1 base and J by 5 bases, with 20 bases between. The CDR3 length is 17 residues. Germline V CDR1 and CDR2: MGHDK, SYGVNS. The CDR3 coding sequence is TGTGCCAGCAGTGAATTAGTCGCAGAATCCCTCGGGGAGACCCAGTACTTC. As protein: CASSELVAESLGETQYF.

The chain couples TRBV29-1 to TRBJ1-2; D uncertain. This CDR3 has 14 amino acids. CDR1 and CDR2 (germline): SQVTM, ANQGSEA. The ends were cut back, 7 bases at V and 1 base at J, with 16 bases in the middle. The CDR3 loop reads CSAPTLTGNYGYTF. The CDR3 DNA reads TGCAGCGCCCCAACCTTGACGGGTAACTATGGCTACACCTTC.